These 24 T cell receptor beta chains were all obtained from the same sample, sequenced in a study of blood T cell repertoires in COVID-19. Sequenced by immunoSEQ multiplex PCR; TCRdb stores in-frame clones only, minus some. Of about 50,000 clones listed, around nine tenths are singletons. Sequencing was performed on peripheral blood. These TCRs come from a man in his fifties or sixties with active or convalescent COVID-19.

Worth noting for this clone: Germline is not matched at one junction end, which may reflect a read error. The gene calls are TRBV2 and TRBJ1-1; 7 bases are a match to TRBD1. The CDR3 runs to 13 residues. Per germline, CDR1 SNHLY and CDR2 FYNNEI. This CDR3 is CASREAGGTEAFF. CDR3 nucleotide sequence: TGTGCCAGCAGAGAAGCAGGGGGCACTGAAGCTTTCTTT. Filled out from reference TRBV2 and TRBJ1-1, the complete variable domain reads EPEVTQTPSHQVTQMGQEVILRCVPISNHLYFYWYRQILGQKVEFLVSFYNNEISEKSEIFDDQFSVERPDGSNFTLKIRSTKLEDSAMYFCASREAGGTEAFFGQGTRLTVV.

This rearrangement joins TRBV4-3 to TRBJ1-6, with 7 bases identical to TRBD1. Germline CDR1 is LGHNA and CDR2 is YSLEER. The CDR3 has 17 amino acids. The trim removed 3 bases at V and 5 bases at J, leaving 10 bases unmatched. The CDR3: CASSHTYSGTDNSPLHF. Here the CDR3 DNA reads TGCGCCAGCAGCCATACCTACTCCGGGACAGATAATTCACCCCTCCACTTT.

The sample holds one count of this clone. The gene calls are TRBV10-3 and TRBJ1-3, with unresolved D. CDR3 length equals 15 residues. V was cut by 7 bases and J by 1 base, with 14 bases left in between. Germline loops: CDR1 ENHRY, CDR2 SYGVKD. The CDR3 loop is CAITEAVASGNTIYF. The CDR3 region has the DNA TGTGCCATCACCGAGGCGGTGGCGTCTGGAAACACCATATATTTT.

The chain employs TRBV5-1 and TRBJ2-7, with D possibly matching TRBD2 (5 bases). With 3 bases removed from V and 3 bases from J, the gap between germline ends came to 16 bases. The CDR3 has 15 residues. Germline CDR1 is SGHRS and CDR2 is YFSETQ. CDR3 bases: TGCGCCAGCAGCTGGGGATCGGGGAGAGACTACGAGCAGTACTTC. Translation gives CASSWGSGRDYEQYF.

The sample holds one count of this clone. The chain joins TRBV9 to TRBJ2-3, with 10 nucleotides matching TRBD2. CDR3 length: 14 amino acids. Germline values: CDR1 SGDLS, CDR2 YYNGEE. Trimming removed 0 bases from V and 10 bases from J; junction bases left unmatched: 5. The CDR3 DNA sequence: TGTGCCAGCAGCGTAGAGACTAGCGGGCACCCGCAGTATTTT. Its protein product is CASSVETSGHPQYF. The variable domain in full, with the rest retrieved from reference TRBV9 and TRBJ2-3, is DSGVTQTPKHLITATGQRVTLRCSPRSGDLSVYWYQQSLDQGLQFLIQYYNGEERAKGNILERFSAQQFPDLHSELNLSSLELGDSALYFCASSVETSGHPQYFGPGTRLTVL.

The rearrangement joins TRBV4-1 to TRBJ2-5, with TRBD2 matching 11 bases. Germline-derived CDR1 and CDR2 are MGHRA and YSYEKL. The CDR3 loop spans 18 amino acids. The V segment lost 0 bases and the J segment 5 bases; nucleotides outside the gene matches: 11. CDR3 protein: CASSQESGGTSGMETQYF. For the CDR3, the DNA is TGCGCCAGCAGCCAAGAATCTGGCGGGACTAGCGGTATGGAGACCCAGTACTTC.

V and J are TRBV4-1 and TRBJ1-2, with a possible D match to TRBD1 (6 bases). The CDR3 consists of 13 residues. Trimming took off 5 bases at V and 1 base at J, with 8 bases between the two ends. CDR1 and CDR2 from the germline V gene are MGHRA and YSYEKL. The CDR3 DNA is TGCGCCAGCAGCGCGGACAGTAACTATGGCTACACCTTC. It yields the protein CASSADSNYGYTF.

The CDR3 loop is CASRSGRGDTEAFF. The CDR3 nucleotides read TGTGCCAGCAGAAGCGGCAGGGGGGACACTGAAGCTTTCTTT. The chain carries TRBV2 and TRBJ1-1; 7 positions agree with TRBD1. J gave up 3 bases and V 6 bases, and 7 bases lay outside the gene matches. The CDR3 spans 14 residues. Germline assignment: CDR1 SNHLY and CDR2 FYNNEI.

V and J are TRBV28 and TRBJ2-7; 7 bases align to TRBD1. Looked up from germline, CDR1 is MDHEN and CDR2 is SYDVKM. The CDR3 is 14 residues long. V was pared by 6 bases and J by 0 bases, with 5 bases of the junction left unmatched. This chain's CDR3 is CASRMTGSSYEQYF. DNA for the CDR3: TGTGCCAGCAGGATGACAGGGAGCTCCTACGAGCAGTACTTC.

This chain links TRBV5-4 with TRBJ2-5; TRBD2 matches 14 bases. Trimming removed 4 bases from V and 3 bases from J; junction bases left unmatched: 8. From germline, CDR1 is SGHNT and CDR2 YYREEE (reference sequence). CDR3 length: 17 residues. The chain's CDR3 is CASSRGLAGAMEETQYF. CDR3 DNA: TGTGCCAGCAGCAGGGGACTAGCGGGGGCCATGGAAGAGACCCAGTACTTC.

V usage is TRBV2 and J usage is TRBJ1-4, with a tentative D call TRBD1 (5 bases). Trimming left V 7 bases short and J 1 base short, with 10 bases between. The germline gives CDR1 SNHLY, CDR2 FYNNEI. The CDR3 totals 14 residues. The CDR3 spells CASTLTGTNEKLFF. Here the CDR3 DNA reads TGTGCCAGCACCTTAACAGGAACTAATGAAAAACTGTTTTTT.

In DNA, the CDR3 is TGTGCCAGCAGCCCGCGAAGGGGCTCGGAGCCCCAGCATTTT. Its translation: CASSPRRGSEPQHF. The chain joins TRBV4-2 to TRBJ1-5; a possible D gene is TRBD1 (5 bases). Germline CDR1 reads LGHNA; CDR2 reads YNFKEQ. The CDR3 has 14 residues. V dropped 4 bases and J dropped 8 bases, with 15 bases sitting between them.

The rearrangement links TRBV5-1 to TRBJ2-5; 11 bases agree with TRBD1. The CDR3 length is 14 residues. With V trimmed by 0 bases and J by 9 bases, 4 bases remained unmatched. The germline gives CDR1 SGHRS, CDR2 YFSETQ. The CDR3 DNA follows: TGCGCCAGCAGCTTGGAAGGACAGGGGGCGGCCCAGTACTTC. Protein sequence: CASSLEGQGAAQYF.

The V gene is TRBV27, the J gene TRBJ1-6; TRBD1 matches at 8 bases. V shed 5 bases and J 10 bases; nucleotides not matched to a gene: 7. Germline V gene sequence: CDR1 MNHEY, CDR2 SMNVEV (reference sequence). The CDR3 covers 14 residues. CDR3 in DNA: TGTGCCAGCAGTCCTAGACAGGGGATCTCACCCCTCCACTTT. Translation gives CASSPRQGISPLHF.

This rearrangement joins TRBV24-1 to TRBJ1-2; 10 bases match TRBD1. The germline V gene encodes CDR1 KGHDR and CDR2 SFDVKD. This CDR3 comprises 13 residues. J was trimmed by 8 bases and V by 4 bases; bases with no gene match: 3. In DNA form, the CDR3 reads TGTGCCACCAGTGACGGGACAGGGGAAGGCTACACCTTC. Protein product: CATSDGTGEGYTF.

The chain uses TRBV4-1 and TRBJ2-7, with 7 positions matching TRBD1. V lost 4 bases and J lost 3; bases outside the gene matches: 15. Germline V gene sequence: CDR1 MGHRA, CDR2 YSYEKL. The CDR3 is made up of 17 amino acids. CDR3 coding DNA: TGCGCCAGCAGCCCCGGGCCCACAGGGGCGAGGATCTACGAGCAGTACTTC. Translation gives CASSPGPTGARIYEQYF.

The chain is built from TRBV3-1 (or the pseudogene TRBV3-2) and TRBJ1-6; 8 nucleotides agree with TRBD1. CDR1 is LGHDT and CDR2 is YNNKEL in the germline V gene (reference sequence). The V and J ends lost 1 base and 8 bases, in that order; junction bases with no gene match: 4. The length of the CDR3 is 15 residues. The CDR3 region is CASSQGDRSYSPLHF. CDR3 sequence (DNA): TGTGCCAGCAGCCAAGGGGACAGGTCCTATTCACCCCTCCACTTT.

The J gene is TRBJ1-5, the V gene TRBV27; the match to TRBD1 covers 7 bases. The CDR3 length is 14 residues. CDR1 is MNHEY, CDR2 SMNVEV, per germline (reference sequence). The J segment lost 5 bases and the V segment lost 5 bases, leaving 6 bases of the junction unmatched. CDR3 in amino acids: CASSRQGDYQPQHF. The CDR3 DNA sequence: TGTGCCAGCAGTCGACAGGGCGACTATCAGCCCCAGCATTTT.

V and J are TRBV30 and TRBJ2-1, with D perhaps TRBD1 (6 bases). V was cut by 5 bases and J by 2 bases, with 25 bases left in between. The CDR3 contains 18 residues. The V gene's germline CDR1 is GTSNPN and CDR2 SVGIG (reference sequence). CDR3 nucleotides: TGTGCCTGGCGATTTCCGGGCTCGACAGGAAGAGCCTACAATGAGCAGTTCTTC. This encodes CAWRFPGSTGRAYNEQFF.

The gene calls are TRBV28 and TRBJ1-5; D is ambiguous. V was shortened by 6 bases and J by 7 bases, with 13 bases between the two germline ends. The germline CDR1 and CDR2 sequences are MDHEN and SYDVKM. The CDR3 length is 13 residues. CDR3 region: CASRKIGGQPQHF. The CDR3 DNA is TGTGCCAGCAGAAAAATTGGAGGACAGCCCCAGCATTTT.

The chain couples TRBV6-2 or TRBV6-3 to TRBJ2-3; 8 nucleotides match TRBD1. With V trimmed by 2 bases and J by 2 bases, 9 bases remained unmatched. CDR1 and CDR2 (germline): MNHEY, SVGEGT. The CDR3 has 17 amino acids. CDR3 DNA: TGTGCCAGCAGTTACGCCGACAGGGGAATAAACACAGATACGCAGTATTTT. Residues: CASSYADRGINTDTQYF.

V usage is TRBV9 and J usage is TRBJ1-4; a weak D match, TRBD1 (6 bases). Per the germline V gene, CDR1 is SGDLS and CDR2 is YYNGEE. V was pared by 4 bases and J by 8 bases, with 18 bases between. The CDR3 contains 15 residues. This CDR3 reads CASSQTGTIEEKLFF. CDR3 DNA: TGTGCCAGCAGCCAAACAGGGACCATTGAGGAAAAACTGTTTTTT.

The CDR3 DNA reads TGTGCCAGCTCACAGGACAGGGGTGGGTACGAGCAGTACTTC. Translation gives CASSQDRGGYEQYF. The chain links TRBV18 to TRBJ2-7, with 9 positions matching TRBD1. The CDR3 has 14 amino acids. From germline, CDR1 is KGHSH and CDR2 LQKENI. V shed 4 bases and J 4 bases; nucleotides not matched to a gene: 5.

This rearrangement joins TRBV20-1 to TRBJ2-1, with a weak D call TRBD1 (6 bases). The CDR3 is 15 residues long. The V end was cut by 3 bases, the J end by 8 bases, with 20 bases between. The germline V gene encodes CDR1 DFQATT and CDR2 SNEGSKA (reference sequence). The CDR3 spells CSASPLDSNKDEQFF. The CDR3 bases are TGCAGTGCTAGTCCGTTGGACAGCAACAAAGATGAGCAGTTCTTC.